The clone carrying this T cell receptor beta chain occurred many times. Its antigen is undetermined. Time point given: patch test 2, 6 weeks after DPC sensitization. The treatment denotes: therapeutic diphenylcyclopropenone sensitization with weekly scalp DPC. Drawing of blood took place ahead of applying each patch test. Library construction involved attaching unique molecular identifiers to individual cDNA molecules, which allowed quantitative, reproducible TCR counting. TCRdb called the RACE reads again in MiXCR, with one record for every CDR3 protein. Of fewer than 80,000 distinct CDR3 sequences in the sample, around 10% were seen once. This sample was taken from a study of human T cells and chemical hapten exposure. Study-wide points: As the donors had alopecia, their immune response may differ from healthy people's.

The CDR3 consists of 14 residues. V dropped 5 bases and J dropped 2 bases, with 12 bases sitting between them. CDR1 is SGHTA and CDR2 is FQGNSA in the germline V gene. This clonotype originated in a woman between 45 and 60 years old with alopecia areata. Some clones in this sample may be carry-over from other donors' samples. The V and J genes are TRBV7-2 and TRBJ1-2; D perhaps matches TRBD1 (6 bases). This material consisted of whole blood, taken in connection with sensitization to the hapten diphenylcyclopropenone (DPC). The CDR3 DNA reads as TGTGCCAGCAGCCCATCGGGGGGCAACTATGGCTACACCTTC. Its translation: CASSPSGGNYGYTF.